This T cell receptor (beta chain) was sequenced during a study of blood T cells in healthy people across ages. A second PCR of about 7 to 12 cycles used a sample-barcoded 5' primer and a J-beta primer mix. TCRdb called the 5' RACE reads again in MiXCR, with one record for every CDR3 protein. The table has 600,000 to 800,000 distinct CDR3 sequences, around 50% seen once. The CDR3 is made up of 13 amino acids. Germline V gene data show CDR1 as SNHLY and CDR2 as FYNNEI. V was pared by 1 base and J by 11 bases, with 7 bases of the junction left unmatched. This chain links TRBV2 with TRBJ1-2; 7 bases are a match to TRBD1. This TCR derives from an elderly woman in good health. The sample comprised blood. The CDR3 sequence is CASSEETGKGYTF. For the CDR3, the DNA is TGTGCCAGCAGTGAAGAGACAGGGAAGGGGTACACCTTC. Full variable domain (missing parts from reference TRBV2 and TRBJ1-2): EPEVTQTPSHQVTQMGQEVILRCVPISNHLYFYWYRQILGQKVEFLVSFYNNEISEKSEIFDDQFSVERPDGSNFTLKIRSTKLEDSAMYFCASSEETGKGYTFGSGTRLTVV.